The clone carrying this T cell receptor beta chain was observed at least ten times. What it binds is unknown. These data originate in a study of T cells in Graves' hyperthyroidism and ophthalmopathy. General study findings and limits: Among thyroid clonotypes expanded above 0.001, most also appeared in blood. Stable hyperthyroidism was told apart from ophthalmopathy by a model built on 13 V-J features.

The J segment lost 0 bases and the V segment lost 2 bases, leaving 11 bases of the junction unmatched. The CDR3 consists of 18 residues. The germline CDR1 and CDR2 sequences are MNHNS and SASEGT. TCR beta CDR3 regions were amplified from RNA transcripts. Carried out on the TCR CDR3, a first-round RT-PCR used the HTBI primer set. Each CDR3 protein is one row after TCRdb ran MiXCR on the multiplex PCR reads. Here the sample spans over 550,000 distinct CDR3 sequences, roughly a sixth being singletons. This chain joins TRBV6-1 and TRBJ2-3, with 7 bases aligning to TRBD2. The sample consisted of blood. The TCR originated in a woman between 18 and 29 years old with Graves' hyperthyroidism. Here the CDR3 reads CASSETVSGLTSTDTQYF. CDR3 in DNA: TGTGCCAGCAGTGAAACTGTTTCGGGACTAACTAGCACAGATACGCAGTATTTT.